This T cell receptor beta chain came from a study of glioma-infiltrating T cells after dendritic cell vaccination (TCRdb year 2016). Broadly, across the study: A cohort of roughly 15 glioblastoma patients from Phase I and II dendritic cell vaccination trials was included, of whom 9 were newly diagnosed and 6 had recurrent disease. Autologous tumor lysate-pulsed dendritic cell vaccination was administered to the patients between 2003 and 2012. To make the vaccine, monocyte-derived dendritic cells were cultured for 7 to 8 days with IL-4 and GM-CSF and then pulsed overnight with autologous tumor lysate. Each patient got three intradermal injections of the dendritic cell vaccine, spaced at biweekly intervals, in the arm below the axilla. In glioblastoma patients vaccinated with dendritic cells, deep sequencing of TCR beta CDR3 regions served to measure the amount of tumor-infiltrating lymphocytes and to compare repertoires between tumor and blood. Survival after dendritic cell vaccination was correlated with TCR sequencing metrics, including TIL content and tumor-blood repertoire overlap. Findings and caveats that apply to the study as a whole: Longer time to progression and overall survival after dendritic cell vaccination were predicted by higher estimated pretreatment TIL content. The TCR overlap response model with three groups was called speculative and said to need prospective validation. The cohort was small and heterogeneous, with few patients having full blood and tumor sets and even fewer initial-recurrent tumor pairs. TCR clonality showed no direct relationship with survival, which suggests that a diverse polyclonal response may matter.

For this clone: Its antigen specificity is not known. No quality values exist for individual bases; no much larger clone is one base distant.

Interpreted using the paper, the time point label stands for: after dendritic cell vaccination, including at tumor progression/relapse. Selection of patients required sufficient residual fresh-frozen tumor tissue and over two years of available survival data. Although molecular status otherwise differed among the glioblastoma patients, no patient had an isocitrate dehydrogenase mutation. PBMC collection took place before vaccination, two weeks after the third vaccination, and at tumor progression if progression occurred. The Qiagen DNeasy Blood extraction Kit was used to extract genomic DNA. TCRB CDR3 regions were amplified from 2 ug genomic DNA, or all available DNA if less, using the immunoSEQ assay. For multiplex PCR, 60 forward primers for TCR V beta segments and 13 reverse primers for J beta segments were used. To estimate the number of reads per starting template, synthetic control templates were added to each sample at limiting dilution. The Illumina HiSeq System generated 87 bp sequencing reads. On the authors' methods: PCR and sequencing errors were removed by a nearest neighbor algorithm that merged closely related sequences. TCR overlap was defined as the percentage of unique tumor TCR beta sequences that were also present in the same patient's peripheral blood. Drawn from immuneACCESS, this table holds only the in-frame rearrangements with V and J called that TCRdb kept. Clones are partly lost; checked studies trace under half to an unresolved V gene and leave the rest unexplained. V and J calls plus clone size are reproduced from that table; the DNA served to infer D and trimming. The sample has tens of thousands of clones on record, about four fifths of them singletons. Jointly, the top ten make up 15% to 18% of the sample.

CDR1 and CDR2 were assigned from the germline V gene (reference sequence) as MNHEY and SMNVEV. Trimmed from V: 7 bases; trimmed from J: 6 bases; junction bases lacking a gene match: 10. There are 14 amino acids in the CDR3, from cysteine to phenylalanine inclusive. Only the CDR3 portion is preserved as DNA: 42 bases, with reading frame beginning at the first base. The TCR originated in a human donor with glioblastoma. The chain couples TRBV27 to TRBJ1-1; the junction holds 8 bases that match TRBD1. The input for sequencing was blood, taken after dendritic cell vaccination. The DNA sequence follows: TGTGCCAGCAATACCCAGGGGGCGGTATCTGAAGCTTTCTTT. This encodes CASNTQGAVSEAFF.